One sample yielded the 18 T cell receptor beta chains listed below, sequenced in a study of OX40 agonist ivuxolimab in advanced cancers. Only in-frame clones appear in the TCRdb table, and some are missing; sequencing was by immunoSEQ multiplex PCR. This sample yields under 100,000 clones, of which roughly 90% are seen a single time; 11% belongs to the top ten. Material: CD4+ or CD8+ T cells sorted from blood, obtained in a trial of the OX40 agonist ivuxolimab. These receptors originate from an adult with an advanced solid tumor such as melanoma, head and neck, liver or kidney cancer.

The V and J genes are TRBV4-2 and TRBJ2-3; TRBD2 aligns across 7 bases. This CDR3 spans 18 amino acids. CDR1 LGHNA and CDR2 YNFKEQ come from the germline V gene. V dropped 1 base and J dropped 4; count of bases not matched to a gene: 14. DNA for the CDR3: TGTGCCAGCAGCCAAGTAGTACAGCGAGCGGGGACTGCAGATACGCAGTATTTT. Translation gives CASSQVVQRAGTADTQYF.

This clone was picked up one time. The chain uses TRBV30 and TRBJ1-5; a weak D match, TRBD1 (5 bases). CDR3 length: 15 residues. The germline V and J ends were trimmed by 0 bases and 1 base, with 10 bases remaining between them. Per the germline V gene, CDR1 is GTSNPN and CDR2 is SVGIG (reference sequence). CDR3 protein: CAWSVRGGSNQPQHF. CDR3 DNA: TGTGCCTGGAGTGTGAGGGGAGGGAGCAATCAGCCCCAGCATTTT.

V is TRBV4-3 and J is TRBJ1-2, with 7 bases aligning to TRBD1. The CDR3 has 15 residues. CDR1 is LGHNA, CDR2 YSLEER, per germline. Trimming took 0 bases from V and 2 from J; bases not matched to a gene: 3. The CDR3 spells CASSQDTGDNYGYTF. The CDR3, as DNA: TGCGCCAGCAGCCAAGATACAGGGGACAACTATGGCTACACCTTC.

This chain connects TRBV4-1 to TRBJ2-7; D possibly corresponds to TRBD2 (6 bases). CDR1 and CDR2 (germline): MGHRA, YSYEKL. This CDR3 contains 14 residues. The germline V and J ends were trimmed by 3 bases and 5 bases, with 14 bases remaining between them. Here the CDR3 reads CASSQLGGYDEQYF. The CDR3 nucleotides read TGCGCCAGCAGCCAGCTGGGGGGTTACGACGAGCAGTACTTC.

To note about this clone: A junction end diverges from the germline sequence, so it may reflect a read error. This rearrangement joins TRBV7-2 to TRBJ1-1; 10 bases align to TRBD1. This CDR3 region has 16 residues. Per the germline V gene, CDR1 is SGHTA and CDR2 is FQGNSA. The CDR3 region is CASSPAWGQGNPEAFF. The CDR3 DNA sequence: TGTGCCAGCAGCCCTGCATGGGGACAGGGGAACCCTGAAGCTTTCTTT.

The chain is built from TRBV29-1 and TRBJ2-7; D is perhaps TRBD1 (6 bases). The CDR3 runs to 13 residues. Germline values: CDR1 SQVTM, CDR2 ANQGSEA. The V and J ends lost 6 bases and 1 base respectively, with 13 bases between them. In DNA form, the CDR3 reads TGCAGCGTAGCCGGGACATTATCCTACGAGCAGTACTTC. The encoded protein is CSVAGTLSYEQYF.

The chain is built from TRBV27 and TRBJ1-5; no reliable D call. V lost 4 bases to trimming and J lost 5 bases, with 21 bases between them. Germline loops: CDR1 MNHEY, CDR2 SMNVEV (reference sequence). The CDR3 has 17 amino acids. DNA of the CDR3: TGTGCCAGCAGTTATGGGCCGGCCCTACTCCCAGATCAGCCCCAGCATTTT. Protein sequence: CASSYGPALLPDQPQHF.

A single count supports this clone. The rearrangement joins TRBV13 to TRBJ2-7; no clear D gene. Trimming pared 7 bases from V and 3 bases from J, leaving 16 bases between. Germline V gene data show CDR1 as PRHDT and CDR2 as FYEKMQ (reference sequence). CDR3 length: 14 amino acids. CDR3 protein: CASTPGRANYEQYF. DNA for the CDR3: TGTGCCAGCACCCCGGGTCGGGCTAACTACGAGCAGTACTTC.

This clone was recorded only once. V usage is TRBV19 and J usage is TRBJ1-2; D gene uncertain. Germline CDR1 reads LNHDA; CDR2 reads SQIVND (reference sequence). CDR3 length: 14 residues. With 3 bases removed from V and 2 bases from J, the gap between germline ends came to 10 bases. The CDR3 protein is CASSIGPSNYGYTF. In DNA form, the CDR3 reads TGTGCCAGTAGTATCGGGCCCAGCAACTATGGCTACACCTTC.

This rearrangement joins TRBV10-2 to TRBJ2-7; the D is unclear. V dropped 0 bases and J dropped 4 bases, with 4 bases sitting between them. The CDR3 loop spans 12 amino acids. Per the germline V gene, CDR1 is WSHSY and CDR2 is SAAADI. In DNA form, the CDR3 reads TGCGCCAGCAGTGAGTCTCTTTACGAGCAGTACTTC. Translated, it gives CASSESLYEQYF.

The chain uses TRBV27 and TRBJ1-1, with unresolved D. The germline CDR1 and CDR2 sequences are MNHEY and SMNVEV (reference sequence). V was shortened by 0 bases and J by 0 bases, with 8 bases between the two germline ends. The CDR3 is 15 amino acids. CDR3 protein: CASSLSIQMNTEAFF. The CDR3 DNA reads TGTGCCAGCAGTTTATCGATCCAGATGAACACTGAAGCTTTCTTT.

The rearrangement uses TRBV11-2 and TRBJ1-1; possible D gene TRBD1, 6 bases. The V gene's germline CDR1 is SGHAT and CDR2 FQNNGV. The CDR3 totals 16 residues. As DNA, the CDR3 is TGTGGCATCAGCCCGGATTATTTCAAGGGGGGCGCTGAAGCTTTCTTT. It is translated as CGISPDYFKGGAEAFF. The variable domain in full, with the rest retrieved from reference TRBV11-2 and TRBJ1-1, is EAGVAQSPRYKIIEKRQSVAFWCNPISGHATLYWYQQILGQGPKLLIQFQNNGVVDDSQLPKDRFSAERLKGVDSTLKIQPAKLEDSAVYLCGISPDYFKGGAEAFFGQGTRLTVV.

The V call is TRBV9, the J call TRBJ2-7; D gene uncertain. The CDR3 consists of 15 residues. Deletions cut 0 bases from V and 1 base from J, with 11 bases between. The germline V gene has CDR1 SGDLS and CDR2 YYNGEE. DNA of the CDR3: TGTGCCAGCAGCGTAGGGGATCTAGATTCCTACGAGCAGTACTTC. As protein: CASSVGDLDSYEQYF.

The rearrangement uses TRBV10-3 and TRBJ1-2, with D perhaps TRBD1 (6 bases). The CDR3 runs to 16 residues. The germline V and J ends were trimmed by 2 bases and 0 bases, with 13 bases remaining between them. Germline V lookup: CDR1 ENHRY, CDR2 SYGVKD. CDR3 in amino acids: CAISEEGQLANYGYTF. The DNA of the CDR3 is TGTGCCATCAGTGAGGAAGGACAGTTAGCTAACTATGGCTACACCTTC.

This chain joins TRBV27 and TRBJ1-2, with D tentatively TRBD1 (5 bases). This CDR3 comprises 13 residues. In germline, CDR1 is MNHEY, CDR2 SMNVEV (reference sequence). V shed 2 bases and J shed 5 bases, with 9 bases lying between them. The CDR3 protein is CASSLGQGYGYTF. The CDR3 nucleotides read TGTGCCAGCAGTTTAGGCCAGGGATATGGCTACACCTTC.

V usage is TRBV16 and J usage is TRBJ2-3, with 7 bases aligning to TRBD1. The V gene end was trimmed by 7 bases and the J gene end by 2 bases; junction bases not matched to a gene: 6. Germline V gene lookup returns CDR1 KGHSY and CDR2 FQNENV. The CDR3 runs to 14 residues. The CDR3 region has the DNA TGTGCCAGCAACGACAGGGTACCCACAGATACGCAGTATTTT. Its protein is CASNDRVPTDTQYF. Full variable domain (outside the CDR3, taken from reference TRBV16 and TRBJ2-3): GEEVAQTPKHLVRGEGQKAKLYCAPIKGHSYVFWYQQVLKNEFKFLISFQNENVFDETGMPKERFSAKCLPNSPCSLEIQATKLEDSAVYFCASNDRVPTDTQYFGPGTRLTVL.

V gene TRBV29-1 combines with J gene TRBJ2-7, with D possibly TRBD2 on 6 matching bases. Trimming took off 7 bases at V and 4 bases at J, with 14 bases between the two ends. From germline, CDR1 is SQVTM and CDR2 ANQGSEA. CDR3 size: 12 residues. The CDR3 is CSGEVGGYEQYF. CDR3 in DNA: TGCAGCGGGGAGGTTGGGGGGTACGAGCAGTACTTC.

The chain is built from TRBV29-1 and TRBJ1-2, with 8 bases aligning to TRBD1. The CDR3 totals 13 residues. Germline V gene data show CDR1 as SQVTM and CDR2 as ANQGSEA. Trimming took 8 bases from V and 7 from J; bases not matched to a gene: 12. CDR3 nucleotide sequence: TGCAGCCTGAAAAGGCAGGGGGCGATTGGCTACACCTTC. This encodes CSLKRQGAIGYTF.